A selection of T cell receptor beta chains follows, all from one sample in a study of response to subunit inactivated influenza vaccine. TCRdb re-called the RT-PCR reads with MiXCR, one entry per CDR3 protein. The profile shows fewer than 800,000 distinct CDR3 sequences, about 15% of them singletons. The starting material was PBMCs from blood, obtained 11 to 12 days after vaccination. These receptors all stem from a man aged 50 to 60 who received an inactivated influenza vaccine. The CDR3 runs from the conserved cysteine through the conserved F or W. D genes are given only for firm matches. The size of a clone is reported for some rows only, either as once, few or many, or as a class for expanded clones.

d_call,j_call,v_call,clone_size,cdr3_nt,cdr3_aa
-,TRBJ2-5,TRBV19,-,TGTGCCAGTAGTATCGGCATTAGAGCGGAGACCCAGTACTTC,CASSIGIRAETQYF
TRBD1,TRBJ1-2,TRBV12-3/TRBV12-4,few,TGTGCCAGCAGCCTACCAGGACAGGGGGCGGGCGGCTACACCTTC,CASSLPGQGAGGYTF
-,TRBJ2-5,TRBV7-2,few,TGTGCCAGCAGACGACACTCAGGGCCCGAAGAGACCCAGTACTTC,CASRRHSGPEETQYF
-,TRBJ1-2,TRBV7-2,few,TGTGCCAGCAGCTTATACAGGGAGGGCTATGGCTACACCTTC,CASSLYREGYGYTF
-,TRBJ1-2,TRBV3-1,few,TGTGCCAGCAGCCAAGAACCGGGACCGAGAAACTATGGCTACACCTTC,CASSQEPGPRNYGYTF
-,TRBJ2-1,TRBV6-5,-,TGTGCCAGCACCACGGGCCAACGAGAGCAGTTCTTC,CASTTGQREQFF
TRBD2,TRBJ2-2,TRBV4-2,few,TGTGCCAGCAGCCAAGGAACTAGCGGCACCGGGGAGCTGTTTTTT,CASSQGTSGTGELFF
-,TRBJ1-6,TRBV3-1,few,TGTGCCAGCAGCCAACCTAATTCACCCCTCCACTTT,CASSQPNSPLHF
TRBD1,TRBJ1-4,TRBV29-1,few,TGCAGCGCGGGACAGACTAATGAAAAACTGTTTTTT,CSAGQTNEKLFF
TRBD1,TRBJ2-7,TRBV5-6,-,TGTGCCAGCAGCCCACTACAGGGGGCCTACGAGCAGTACTTC,CASSPLQGAYEQYF
-,TRBJ2-2,TRBV9,-,TGTGCCAGCAGCGTAGTCCCAGGTAGCACCGGGGAGCTGTTTTTT,CASSVVPGSTGELFF
TRBD1,TRBJ2-1,TRBV6-1,-,TGTGCCAGCAGTAGGGACAGGTTCTCCTACAATGAGCAGTTCTTC,CASSRDRFSYNEQFF
-,TRBJ2-1,TRBV24-1,-,TGTGCCACCAGTGATTTGGACTCTGAAGAGCAGTTCTTC,CATSDLDSEEQFF
-,TRBJ1-2,TRBV9,-,TGTGCCAGCAGCGTAGCTCACGCCCAGGGTGCCGGCTACACCTTC,CASSVAHAQGAGYTF
-,TRBJ2-2,TRBV6-5,few,TGTGCCAGCAGTTACTCGACGGGACCCGGGGAGCTGTTTTTT,CASSYSTGPGELFF
-,TRBJ2-3,TRBV6-1,few,TGTGCCAGCAGTGCGACCTATTCCGGCACAGATACGCAGTATTTT,CASSATYSGTDTQYF
-,TRBJ2-3,TRBV10-3,few,TGTGCCATCCACCAGGGAGGGGGAGATACGCAGTATTTT,CAIHQGGGDTQYF
-,TRBJ1-5,TRBV30,few,TGTGCCTGGAGTGTACGGGGGGATCAGCCCCAGCATTTT,CAWSVRGDQPQHF
-,TRBJ1-2,TRBV19,few,TGTGCCAGTAGTCTATCGGGGACGGAGCCTAACTATGGCTACACCTTC,CASSLSGTEPNYGYTF
-,TRBJ2-7,TRBV5-1,few,TGCGCCAGCAGCAGTGGACAGAGTTTGAGCTACGAGCAGTACTTC,CASSSGQSLSYEQYF
-,TRBJ2-2,TRBV4-2,-,TGTGCCAGCACTGGAATAGGACCCCAACCTTACACCGGGGAGCTGTTTTTT,CASTGIGPQPYTGELFF
TRBD2,TRBJ2-1,TRBV20-1,-,TGCAGTGCTAGTAAACTAGCGGGAGCAGTCAATGAGCAGTTCTTC,CSASKLAGAVNEQFF
-,TRBJ2-5,TRBV5-1,few,TGCGCCAGCAGCTTGGGCAGAGCGGAGGCCCAGTACTTC,CASSLGRAEAQYF
-,TRBJ1-3,TRBV5-1,few,TGCGCCAGCAGCCCGACCGGGGGGAGCACCATATATTTT,CASSPTGGSTIYF
-,TRBJ1-6,TRBV2,few,TGTGCCAGCACCGTTGAGGCGGGTAATTCACCCCTCCACTTT,CASTVEAGNSPLHF
-,TRBJ2-3,TRBV28,many,TGTGCCAGCAGTTTAGGGGCTAGGAGGTCAGATACGCAGTATTTT,CASSLGARRSDTQYF
-,TRBJ1-1,TRBV29-1,many,TGCAGCGTTGAGGTAGGCCGGTCGGGCACTGAAGCTTTCTTT,CSVEVGRSGTEAFF
TRBD2,TRBJ2-1,TRBV6-2/TRBV6-3,few,TGTGCCAGCAGTTACGGGGCTAGCGGGAGTGGTGAGCAGTTCTTC,CASSYGASGSGEQFF
TRBD2,TRBJ2-7,TRBV27,few,TGTGCCAGCAGTTTAACCGGGACTAGCGGGAACGAGCAGTACTTC,CASSLTGTSGNEQYF
-,TRBJ2-3,TRBV20-1,-,TGCAGTGCGTCCCCCAGGGGCCTCAGCACAGATACGCAGTATTTT,CSASPRGLSTDTQYF
-,TRBJ1-2,TRBV4-3,-,TGCGCCAGCAGCCACAAATCCTACCCGACGGATGGCTACACCTTC,CASSHKSYPTDGYTF
-,TRBJ2-3,TRBV5-4,few,TGTGCCAGCAGCTTGGGGGGGGGGGCATCCCGAGGAGATACGCAGTATTTT,CASSLGGGASRGDTQYF
-,TRBJ1-6,TRBV4-3,many,TGCGCCAGCAGCCAAGACTGGAGGTTTCATTCACCCCTCCACTTT,CASSQDWRFHSPLHF
-,TRBJ1-1,TRBV20-1,many,TGCAGTGCTGGTGGGGGCTTGAACACTGAAGCTTTCTTT,CSAGGGLNTEAFF
-,TRBJ2-1,TRBV6-2/TRBV6-3,-,TGTGCCAGCAGGGACCTGAGCTCCTACAATGAGCAGTTCTTC,CASRDLSSYNEQFF
TRBD1,TRBJ2-7,TRBV29-1,few,TGCAGCGTTACCAGACAGGGAGCTAACTCCTACGAGCAGTACTTC,CSVTRQGANSYEQYF
-,TRBJ1-1,TRBV5-1,-,TGCGCCAGCAGCGGGCGGGGAGGGGGGAACACTGAAGCTTTCTTT,CASSGRGGGNTEAFF
-,TRBJ2-2,TRBV15,-,TGTGCCACCAGCAGAGATCGGGGGGCCGCCGGGGAGCTGTTTTTT,CATSRDRGAAGELFF
-,TRBJ2-2,TRBV11-2,many,TGTGCCAGCAGCTTGACCAGGGGCGCGAACACCGGGGAGCTGTTTTTT,CASSLTRGANTGELFF
TRBD1,TRBJ2-7,TRBV20-1,few,TGCAGTGCCGGACGGGACAGTAACTACGAGCAGTACTTC,CSAGRDSNYEQYF
-,TRBJ1-5,TRBV19,-,TGTGCCAGTAGTATGGAAGCGGGTGCTCAGCCCCAGCATTTT,CASSMEAGAQPQHF
-,TRBJ2-2,TRBV20-1,few,TGCAGTGCTCCGGGTCTCGCGAACACCGGGGAGCTGTTTTTT,CSAPGLANTGELFF
-,TRBJ1-1,TRBV6-2/TRBV6-3,-,TGTGCCAGCAGTTATTCGGGGGCGCGAGCTTTCTTT,CASSYSGARAFF
TRBD1,TRBJ2-5,TRBV5-1,many,TGCGCCAGCAGCCATTGGGACAGGACCCAAGAGACCCAGTACTTC,CASSHWDRTQETQYF
-,TRBJ1-5,TRBV7-8,many,TGTGCCAGCAGCTTAACAGAAAATAGCAATCAGCCCCAGCATTTT,CASSLTENSNQPQHF